A selection of T cell receptor beta chains follows, all from one sample in a study of PD-1 blockade in classical Hodgkin lymphoma. Clones were read by immunoSEQ multiplex PCR, and TCRdb kept only the in-frame ones, dropping some. The sample records about 42,000 clones, 60% to 85% being singletons. The source was peripheral blood mononuclear cells (PBMCs), collected at baseline. The receptors were sampled from a human donor with classical Hodgkin lymphoma. CDR3s include the opening cysteine and the closing phenylalanine or tryptophan. The D gene is left open where the match is weak. Some rows mark clone size as missing; the rest say once, few, many or name a class of expanded clone.

TRBV29-1	TRBD2	.	TRBJ2-3	CSVADQVAGGAPSTDTQYF	TGCAGCGTAGCCGACCAGGTAGCGGGGGGGGCTCCTAGCACAGATACGCAGTATTTT
TRBV5-5	TRBD2	.	TRBJ2-1	CASSFLAERYNEQFF	TGTGCCAGCAGCTTTCTAGCGGAAAGATACAATGAGCAGTTCTTC
TRBV9	.	.	TRBJ1-3	CASSGPLGVSGNTIYF	TGTGCCAGCAGCGGACCCTTGGGTGTCTCTGGAAACACCATATATTTT
TRBV6-5	.	.	TRBJ1-1	CASSYTGTPEAFF	TGTGCCAGCAGTTACACAGGCACCCCTGAAGCTTTCTTT
TRBV29-1	TRBD1	.	TRBJ1-2	CSVEEPGQTNGYTF	TGCAGCGTTGAAGAACCGGGACAGACAAATGGCTACACCTTC
TRBV6-1	TRBD1	.	TRBJ1-1	CASRGGQSMNTEAFF	TGTGCCAGCAGGGGGGGACAGTCGATGAACACTGAAGCTTTCTTT
TRBV4-3	.	.	TRBJ1-2	CASSQDQGMTCGYTF	TGCGCCAGCAGCCAAGATCAGGGAATGACCTGTGGCTACACCTTC
TRBV18	.	once	TRBJ1-2	CASSPGAQVDYGYTF	TGTGCCAGCTCACCGGGGGCACAGGTTGACTATGGCTACACCTTC
TRBV18	.	once	TRBJ1-1	CASSPPLGSDVEAFF	TGTGCCAGCTCACCACCACTTGGGTCAGACGTTGAAGCTTTCTTT
TRBV7-3	.	.	TRBJ2-6	CASSLNGGPLSGANVLTF	TGTGCCAGCAGCTTAAATGGGGGGCCGCTCTCTGGGGCCAACGTCCTGACTTTC
TRBV27	TRBD1	.	TRBJ2-7	CASSAGGQGFSPREQYF	TGTGCCAGCAGTGCCGGAGGACAGGGGTTTTCCCCCCGAGAGCAGTACTTC
TRBV5-6	.	few	TRBJ1-2	CASHLDSGTFYTF	TGTGCCAGCCATCTAGACAGCGGAACCTTCTACACCTTC
TRBV6-1	.	.	TRBJ2-7	CASSEEDFQRSYEQYF	TGTGCCAGCAGTGAAGAAGATTTCCAGAGATCCTACGAGCAGTACTTC
TRBV6-5	.	few	TRBJ1-1	CASSPTGYTEAFF	TGTGCCAGCAGTCCTACAGGGTACACTGAAGCTTTCTTT
TRBV7-6	.	.	TRBJ2-3	CASSLVMASTDTQYF	TGTGCCAGCAGCTTAGTAATGGCCAGCACAGATACGCAGTATTTT
TRBV7-9	.	.	TRBJ2-1	CASSPGEGSSYNEQFF	TGTGCCAGCAGCCCCGGGGAAGGGAGCTCCTACAATGAGCAGTTCTTC
TRBV30	.	.	TRBJ1-2	CAWSPPGGNNYGYTF	TGTGCCTGGAGCCCCCCGGGAGGGAATAACTATGGCTACACCTTC
TRBV7-6	TRBD1	.	TRBJ1-3	CASSLGAGGSGNTIYF	TGTGCCAGCTCCCTAGGGGCAGGGGGCTCTGGAAACACCATATATTTT
TRBV19	.	few	TRBJ2-3	CASSVLSTDTQYF	TGTGCCAGTAGTGTGCTTAGCACAGATACGCAGTATTTT
TRBV21-1	.	.	TRBJ1-2	CASRPLGDRGGYGYTF	TGTGCCAGCAGGCCCCTCGGGGACAGGGGGGGTTATGGCTACACCTTC
TRBV7-6	TRBD2	.	TRBJ2-2	CASSTPLGSGETTGELFF	TGTGCCAGCAGCACCCCATTGGGTAGCGGGGAAACAACCGGGGAGCTGTTTTTT
TRBV7-9	.	.	TRBJ2-5	CASSQRSGLVEETQYF	TGTGCCAGCAGCCAGAGGAGTGGGTTAGTTGAAGAGACCCAGTACTTC